Detailed here is one TCR beta chain. Trimming left V 7 bases short and J 1 base short, with 16 bases between. The CDR3 runs 15 residues. Per germline, CDR1 MNHEY and CDR2 SMNVEV (reference sequence). These data come from a study of blood T cell repertoires in COVID-19. Study in general: Sites in the United States, Italy and Spain provided acute and convalescent COVID-19 samples.

In the authors' workflow: Quantification of nucleated cells was approximated via reference gene primer amplification. Here immunoSEQ multiplex PCR was the method, and the copy in TCRdb shows in-frame clones only, minus some. Clone size and V and J calls were adopted from that table, with D and trimming inferred from the DNA. The data hold over 100,000 clones, with less than 85% observed a single time. Input material: peripheral blood. This sequence was found in a woman aged 60 to 75 with acute or convalescent COVID-19. The V gene is TRBV27, the J gene TRBJ1-1; D might be TRBD1 (5 bases). Here the CDR3 DNA reads TGTGCCAGCACTCCCCTGCGGGGCGGGAACACTGAAGCTTTCTTT. It codes for CASTPLRGGNTEAFF.